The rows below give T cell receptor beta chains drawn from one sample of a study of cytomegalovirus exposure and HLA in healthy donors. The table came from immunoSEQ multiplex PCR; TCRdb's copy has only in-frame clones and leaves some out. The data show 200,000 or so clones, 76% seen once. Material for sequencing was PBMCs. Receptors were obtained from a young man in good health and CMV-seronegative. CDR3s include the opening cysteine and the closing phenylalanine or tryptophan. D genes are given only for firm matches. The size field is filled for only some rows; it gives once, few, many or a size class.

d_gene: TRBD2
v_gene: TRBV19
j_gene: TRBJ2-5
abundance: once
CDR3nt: TGTGCCAGTAGTATGGCTAGCGGGAGTAAAGAGACCCAGTACTTC
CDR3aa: CASSMASGSKETQYF

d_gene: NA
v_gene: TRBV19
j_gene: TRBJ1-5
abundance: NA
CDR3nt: TGTGCCAGTAGTTGGGCCAGGGTCCGCCAGCCCCAGCATTTT
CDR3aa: CASSWARVRQPQHF

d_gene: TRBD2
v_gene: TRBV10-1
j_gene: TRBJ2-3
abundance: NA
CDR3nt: TGCGCCACCTATACCGGGACTAGCGGGAAGCGGTCTAGCACAGATACGCAGTATTTT
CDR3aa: CATYTGTSGKRSSTDTQYF

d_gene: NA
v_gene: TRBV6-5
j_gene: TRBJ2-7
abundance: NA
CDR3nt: TGTGCCAGCAGTTGGGGGGGGGCAGGGTACCCCTACGAGCAGTACTTC
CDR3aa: CASSWGGAGYPYEQYF

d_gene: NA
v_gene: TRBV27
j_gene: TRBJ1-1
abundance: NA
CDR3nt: TGTGCCAGCAGTTTATATGGGGCAAACACTGAAGCTTTCTTT
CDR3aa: CASSLYGANTEAFF

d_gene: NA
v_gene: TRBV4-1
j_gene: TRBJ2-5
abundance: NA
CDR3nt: TGCGCCAGCAGCCAAGAGAGGGTCCGGGAGACCCAGTACTTC
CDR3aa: CASSQERVRETQYF

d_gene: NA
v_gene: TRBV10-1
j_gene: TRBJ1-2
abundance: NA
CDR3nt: TGCGCCAGCAGTGAGTCGCCAGTATATGGCTACACCTTC
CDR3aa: CASSESPVYGYTF

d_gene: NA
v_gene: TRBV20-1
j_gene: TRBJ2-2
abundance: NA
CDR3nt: TGCAGTGCCCAACGCCGGGGGGAGCTGTTTTTT
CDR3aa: CSAQRRGELFF

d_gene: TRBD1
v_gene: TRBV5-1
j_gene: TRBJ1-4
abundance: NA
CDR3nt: TGCGCCAGCAGCTTGGTCGGGACAGGGGGCAGCGAAAAACTGTTTTTT
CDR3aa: CASSLVGTGGSEKLFF

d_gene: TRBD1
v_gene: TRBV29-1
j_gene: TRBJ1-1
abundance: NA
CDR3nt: TGCAGCGTTGCCGGGACAGGTAACGGAGGCACTGAAGCTTTCTTT
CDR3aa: CSVAGTGNGGTEAFF

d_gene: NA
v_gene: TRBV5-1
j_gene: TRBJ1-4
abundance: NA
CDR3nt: TGCGCCAGCAGCTTGGGACAGGTAGAATTTGAAAAACTGTTTTTT
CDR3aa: CASSLGQVEFEKLFF

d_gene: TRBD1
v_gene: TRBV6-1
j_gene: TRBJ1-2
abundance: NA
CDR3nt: TGTGCCAGCAGTGAAGGGACAGGGGGAAACTATGGCTACACCTTC
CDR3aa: CASSEGTGGNYGYTF

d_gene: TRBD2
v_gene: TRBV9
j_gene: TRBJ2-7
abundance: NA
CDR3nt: TGTGCCAGCAGCGTAGCGGCTAGCGGATCCTACGAGCAGTACTTC
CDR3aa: CASSVAASGSYEQYF

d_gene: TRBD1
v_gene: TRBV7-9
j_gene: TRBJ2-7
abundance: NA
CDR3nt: TGTGCCAGCAGCTCGGACAGGGAGCCCTACGAGCAGTACTTC
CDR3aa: CASSSDREPYEQYF

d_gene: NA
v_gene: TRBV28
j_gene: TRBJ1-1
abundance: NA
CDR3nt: TGTGCCAGCAGTTTTCCAGGGTGGAACACTGAAGCTTTCTTT
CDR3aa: CASSFPGWNTEAFF

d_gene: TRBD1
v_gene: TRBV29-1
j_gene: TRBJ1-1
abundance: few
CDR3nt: TGCAGCACCCGACAGGGGCTGAACACTGAAGCTTTCTTT
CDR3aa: CSTRQGLNTEAFF

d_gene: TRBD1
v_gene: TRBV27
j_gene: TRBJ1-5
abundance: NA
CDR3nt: TGTGCCAGCAGTCCCAGGGGGCCCCTTTACTATAGCAATCAGCCCCAGCATTTT
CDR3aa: CASSPRGPLYYSNQPQHF

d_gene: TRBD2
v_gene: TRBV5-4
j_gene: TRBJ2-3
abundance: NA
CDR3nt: TGTGCCAGCAGCACCCATAGCGGGAGGAGCACAGATACGCAGTATTTT
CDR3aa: CASSTHSGRSTDTQYF

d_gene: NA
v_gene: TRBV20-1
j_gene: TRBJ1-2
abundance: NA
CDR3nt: TGCAGTGCTAGCAGGGGCCATGGCTACACCTTC
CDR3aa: CSASRGHGYTF

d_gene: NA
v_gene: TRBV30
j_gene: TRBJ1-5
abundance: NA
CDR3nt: TGTGCCTGGAGTGCCCAGACAGGCAATCAGCCCCAGCATTTT
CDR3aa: CAWSAQTGNQPQHF

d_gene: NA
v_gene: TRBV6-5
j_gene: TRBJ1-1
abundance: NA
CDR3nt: TGTGCCAGCAGCCGGGGGTTGAACACTGAAGCTTTCTTT
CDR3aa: CASSRGLNTEAFF

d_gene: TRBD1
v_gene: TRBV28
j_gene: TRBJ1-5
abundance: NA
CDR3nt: TGTGCCAGCAGTTCATTCGGGACAGGGCTCTATAGCAATCAGCCCCAGCATTTT
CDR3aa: CASSSFGTGLYSNQPQHF

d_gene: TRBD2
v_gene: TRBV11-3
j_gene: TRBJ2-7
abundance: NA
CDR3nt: TGTGCCAGCAGCATACCGGGACTAGGGGAGCAGTACTTC
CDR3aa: CASSIPGLGEQYF

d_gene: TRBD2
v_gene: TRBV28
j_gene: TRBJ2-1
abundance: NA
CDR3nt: TGTGCCAGCAGTTTTCGACTAGCGGGGCCGGCCAATGGGCAGTTCTTC
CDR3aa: CASSFRLAGPANGQFF

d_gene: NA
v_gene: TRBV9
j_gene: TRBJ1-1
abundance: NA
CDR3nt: TGTGCCAGCAGCCCTCGAGCAGGGCAGAACACTGAAGCTTTCTTT
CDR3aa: CASSPRAGQNTEAFF

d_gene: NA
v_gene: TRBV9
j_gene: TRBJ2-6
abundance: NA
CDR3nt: TGTGCCAGCAGCGCCAGGGGGGCTGGGGCCAACGTCCTGACTTTC
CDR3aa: CASSARGAGANVLTF

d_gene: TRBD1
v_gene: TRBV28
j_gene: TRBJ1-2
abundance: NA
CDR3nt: TGTGCCAGCATCTCTGGAGGACAGGGCCTAATCTATGGCTACACCTTC
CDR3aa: CASISGGQGLIYGYTF

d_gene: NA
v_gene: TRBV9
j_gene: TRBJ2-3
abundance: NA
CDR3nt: TGTGCCAGCAGCCGAGAAGCGAGGGCCGATACGCAGTATTTT
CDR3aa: CASSREARADTQYF

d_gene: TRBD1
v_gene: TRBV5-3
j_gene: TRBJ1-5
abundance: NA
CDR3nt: TGTGCCAGAAGCTACAGGGGCGGACGGCAGCCCCAGCATTTT
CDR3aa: CARSYRGGRQPQHF

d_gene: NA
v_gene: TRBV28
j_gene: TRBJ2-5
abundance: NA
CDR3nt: TGTGCCAGCAGTCCTTCAACCAGGGAGACCCAGTACTTC
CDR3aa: CASSPSTRETQYF

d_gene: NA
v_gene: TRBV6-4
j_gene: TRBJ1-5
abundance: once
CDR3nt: TGTGCCAGCAGGAGTCGGGGAGGTCAGCCCCAGCATTTT
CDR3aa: CASRSRGGQPQHF

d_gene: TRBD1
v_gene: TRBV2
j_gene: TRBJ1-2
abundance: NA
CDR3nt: TGTGCCAGCAGGAATCCGGGACAGGCTTATGGCTACACCTTC
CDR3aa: CASRNPGQAYGYTF

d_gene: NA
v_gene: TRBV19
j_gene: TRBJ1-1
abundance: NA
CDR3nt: TGTGCCAGTACTAATTTTCGGGGAACTGAAGCTTTCTTT
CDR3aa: CASTNFRGTEAFF

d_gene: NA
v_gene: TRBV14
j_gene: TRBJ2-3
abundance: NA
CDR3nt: TGTGCCAGCAGTCAGGACAATACAGATACGCAGTATTTT
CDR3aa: CASSQDNTDTQYF

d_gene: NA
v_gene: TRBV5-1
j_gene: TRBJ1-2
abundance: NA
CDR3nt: TGCGCCAGCAGCCCGGAGGGGGGGCTCAGGGGCTACACCTTC
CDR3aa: CASSPEGGLRGYTF

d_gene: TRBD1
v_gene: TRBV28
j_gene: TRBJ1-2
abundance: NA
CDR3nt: TGTGCCAGCAGTTTATCAGACAGGGCTTGGGGCCACACCTTC
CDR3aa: CASSLSDRAWGHTF

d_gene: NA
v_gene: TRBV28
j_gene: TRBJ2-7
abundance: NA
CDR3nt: TGTGCCAGCAGTTCTATTATGCCGTTTTGGGGGCCTCAGGACTACGAGCAGTACTTC
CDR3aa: CASSSIMPFWGPQDYEQYF

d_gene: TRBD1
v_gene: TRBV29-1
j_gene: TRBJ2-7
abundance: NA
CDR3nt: TGCAGCGTCAAAGACGGGACAGGGGGTGGCGAGCAGTACTTC
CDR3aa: CSVKDGTGGGEQYF

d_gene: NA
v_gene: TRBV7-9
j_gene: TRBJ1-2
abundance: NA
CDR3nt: TGTTCCAGCAGCTTAGCGCCAGGGGCCTTTGATGGCTACACCTTC
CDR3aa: CSSSLAPGAFDGYTF

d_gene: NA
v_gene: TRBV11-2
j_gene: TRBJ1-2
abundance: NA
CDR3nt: TGTGCCAGCAGCTTAGATATGTCGTCGGATGGGGGGTATGGCTACACCTTC
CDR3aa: CASSLDMSSDGGYGYTF

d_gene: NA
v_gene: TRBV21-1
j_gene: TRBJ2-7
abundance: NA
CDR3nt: TGTGCCAGACCACAGGGTTTGACGGGCGAGCAGTACTTC
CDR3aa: CARPQGLTGEQYF

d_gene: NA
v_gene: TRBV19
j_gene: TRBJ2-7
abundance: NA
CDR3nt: TGTGCCAGTAGTATGTTTACGAGCAGGGTCTACGCCGAGCAGTACTTC
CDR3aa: CASSMFTSRVYAEQYF

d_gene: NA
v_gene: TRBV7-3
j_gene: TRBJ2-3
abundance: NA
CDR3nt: TGTGCCAGCAGCCCCACAGGAATTGGGACAGATACGCAGTATTTT
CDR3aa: CASSPTGIGTDTQYF